Listed below are T cell receptor beta chains from one sample, sequenced in a study of shared clonotypes between healthy human individuals. Method: immunoSEQ multiplex PCR; TCRdb's copy keeps in-frame clones and lacks some. The data hold about 2.3 million clones, with about nine tenths observed a single time. The sample consisted of naive CD4+ T cells from PBMCs. These receptors originate from a man between 18 and 35 years old in good health. Some clones in this sample may be carry-over from other donors' samples. Both conserved end residues are part of each CDR3. Each record gives: V gene, D gene, J gene, clone size, CDR3 length, CDR3 protein, CDR3 DNA. D genes are given only for firm matches. Expanded clones are given a class, and other clones once, few, many or no size at all.

TRBV27	-	TRBJ2-5	once	14	CASSSYRGGETQYF	TGTGCCAGCAGTTCCTACAGGGGGGGGGAGACCCAGTACTTC
TRBV6-1	-	TRBJ2-1	-	11	CASSVYNEQFF	TGTGCCAGCAGTGTGTACAATGAGCAGTTCTTC
TRBV7-8	-	TRBJ2-3	-	16	CASSLEGVGAGDTQYF	TGTGCCAGCAGCTTAGAGGGAGTTGGAGCGGGAGATACGCAGTATTTT
TRBV7-3	-	TRBJ2-1	-	15	CASSLSAGRYNEQFF	TGTGCCAGCAGCCTGTCCGCGGGGCGGTACAATGAGCAGTTCTTC
TRBV27	TRBD1	TRBJ2-3	-	11	CASARDRAQYF	TGTGCCAGCGCCCGGGACAGGGCGCAGTATTTT
TRBV10-3	TRBD1	TRBJ2-7	-	14	CAIRADRVQGEQYF	TGTGCCATCAGGGCGGACAGGGTACAGGGGGAGCAGTACTTC
TRBV28	TRBD1	TRBJ1-1	-	16	CASSRGTGGVLGEAFF	TGTGCCAGCAGTAGGGGGACAGGGGGCGTCCTGGGAGAAGCTTTCTTT
TRBV19	-	TRBJ1-3	few	15	CASSIMDYSGNTIYF	TGTGCCAGTAGTATTATGGACTACTCTGGAAACACCATATATTTT
TRBV6-5	-	TRBJ2-3	-	11	CASTVGDTQYF	TGTGCCAGCACCGTCGGGGATACGCAGTATTTT
TRBV27	TRBD2	TRBJ2-1	-	14	CASRLAGGGNEQFF	TGTGCCAGCAGGCTAGCGGGAGGGGGCAATGAGCAGTTCTTC
TRBV29-1	-	TRBJ1-1	-	12	CSAGASNTEAFF	TGCAGCGCGGGGGCCTCGAACACTGAAGCTTTCTTT
TRBV29-1	-	TRBJ2-1	once	14	CSVELADRYNEQFF	TGCAGCGTTGAACTCGCGGATCGTTACAATGAGCAGTTCTTC
TRBV11-2	-	TRBJ1-2	-	17	CASSLVLGAPAHYGYTF	TGTGCCAGCAGCTTAGTTTTGGGGGCCCCGGCACACTATGGCTACACCTTC
TRBV28	-	TRBJ2-5	-	13	CASSSRMEETQYF	TGTGCCAGCAGCTCCAGGATGGAAGAGACCCAGTACTTC
TRBV7-7	-	TRBJ2-2	-	15	CASSRKSGNTGELFF	TGTGCCAGCAGCCGGAAAAGCGGGAACACCGGGGAGCTGTTTTTT
TRBV5-1	TRBD2	TRBJ2-1	-	16	CASSLDLAGSYNEQFF	TGCGCCAGCAGCTTGGACCTAGCGGGGTCCTACAATGAGCAGTTCTTC
TRBV6-6	-	TRBJ1-5	-	12	CASSPPDQPQHF	TGTGCCAGCAGCCCCCCCGATCAGCCCCAGCATTTT
TRBV7-2	TRBD1	TRBJ2-3	-	15	CASSLLGQGGDTQYF	TGTGCCAGCAGCTTACTGGGACAGGGTGGAGATACGCAGTATTTT
TRBV5-6	-	TRBJ2-7	-	14	CASSLRGPTYEQYF	TGTGCCAGCAGCTTGCGGGGGCCGACCTACGAGCAGTACTTC
TRBV5-6	-	TRBJ2-1	-	13	CASSLGGTNEQFF	TGTGCCAGCAGCTTGGGCGGGACTAATGAGCAGTTCTTC
TRBV7-9	-	TRBJ2-1	-	19	CASSLIYYVGTAQGNEQFF	TGTGCCAGCAGCTTAATTTATTATGTGGGGACGGCCCAAGGCAATGAGCAGTTCTTC
TRBV5-5	TRBD2	TRBJ2-1	-	18	CASSFYIAGGPVYNEQFF	TGTGCCAGCAGCTTCTATATAGCGGGAGGGCCAGTCTACAATGAGCAGTTCTTC
TRBV5-1	-	TRBJ1-2	-	14	CASSLAIGNYGYTF	TGCGCCAGCAGCTTGGCTATTGGGAACTATGGCTACACCTTC
TRBV18	-	TRBJ1-2	-	15	CASSVGLRANYGYTF	TGTGCCAGCTCAGTCGGACTCAGAGCTAACTATGGCTACACCTTC
TRBV4-2	TRBD1	TRBJ1-2	few	16	CASSQNTGAAHYGYTF	TGTGCCAGCAGCCAAAACACAGGGGCCGCCCACTATGGCTACACCTTC
TRBV5-1	TRBD1	TRBJ1-2	-	13	CASSILQGRGYTF	TGCGCCAGCAGCATCTTACAGGGGAGAGGCTACACCTTC
TRBV19	-	TRBJ1-5	-	17	CASKDERSIYSNQPQHF	TGTGCCAGTAAGGATGAACGGAGTATCTATAGCAATCAGCCCCAGCATTTT
TRBV5-1	TRBD1	TRBJ1-5	few	17	CASSLDPPGQGNQPQHF	TGCGCCAGCAGCTTGGACCCGCCGGGACAGGGGAATCAGCCCCAGCATTTT
TRBV28	-	TRBJ2-7	-	12	CASSPHLYEQYF	TGTGCCAGCAGTCCTCACCTCTACGAGCAGTACTTC
TRBV28	-	TRBJ2-1	-	13	CATRAVVLNEQFF	TGTGCCACCAGGGCCGTCGTCCTCAATGAGCAGTTCTTC
TRBV18	-	TRBJ1-2	-	15	CASSPIRGINYGYTF	TGTGCCAGCTCACCAATTAGGGGGATTAACTATGGCTACACCTTC
TRBV7-2	-	TRBJ2-5	once	14	CASSLASDRETQYF	TGTGCCAGCAGCTTAGCTTCTGACCGAGAGACCCAGTACTTC